The T cell receptor (beta chain) described here comes from a study of OX40 agonist ivuxolimab in advanced cancers. Clones were read by immunoSEQ multiplex PCR, and TCRdb kept only the in-frame ones, dropping some. The sample has some 74,000 clones; roughly 94% are singletons. Germline CDR1 reads LNHDA; CDR2 reads SQIVND (reference sequence). The CDR3 runs to 14 residues. Trimming took 5 bases from V and 6 from J; bases not matched to a gene: 6. The V gene is TRBV19, the J gene TRBJ1-1, with 10 nucleotides matching TRBD1. This sequence was found in an adult with an advanced solid tumor such as melanoma, head and neck, liver or kidney cancer. The sample in question was CD4+ or CD8+ T cells sorted from blood, obtained in a trial of the OX40 agonist ivuxolimab. Written as DNA, the CDR3 is TGTGCCAGTAGTCCGACAGGGGGCAGGGCTGAAGCTTTCTTT. It encodes CASSPTGGRAEAFF.